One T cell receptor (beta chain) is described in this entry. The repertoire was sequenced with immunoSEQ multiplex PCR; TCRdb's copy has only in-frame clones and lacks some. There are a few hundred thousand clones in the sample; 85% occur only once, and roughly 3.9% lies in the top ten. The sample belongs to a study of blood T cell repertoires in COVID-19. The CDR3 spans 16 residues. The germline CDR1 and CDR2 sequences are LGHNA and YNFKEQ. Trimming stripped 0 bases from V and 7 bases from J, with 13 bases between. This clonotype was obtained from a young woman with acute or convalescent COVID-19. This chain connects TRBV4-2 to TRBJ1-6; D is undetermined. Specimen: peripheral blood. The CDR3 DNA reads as TGTGCCAGCAGCCAAGACCCGGTACAGACAAATTCACCCCTCCACTTT. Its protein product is CASSQDPVQTNSPLHF.